This T cell receptor beta chain was identified during a study of blood T cell repertoires in COVID-19. The CDR3 covers 17 residues. Losses at the gene ends were 5 bases for V and 5 bases for J; bases not matched to a gene: 14. Germline V gene data show CDR1 as LNHDA and CDR2 as SQIVND (reference sequence). The table came from immunoSEQ multiplex PCR; TCRdb's copy has only in-frame clones and leaves some out. The sample has 200,000 or so clones; approximately 86% are singletons. This clone has a single count. This clonotype was obtained from a man between 65 and 85 years old with active or convalescent COVID-19. What was sequenced was peripheral blood. The chain employs TRBV19 and TRBJ2-2; 7 nucleotides match TRBD1. The CDR3 nucleotides are TGTGCCAGTAGTTCCTTTAACAGGGGTCGAGGAACCGGGGAGCTGTTTTTT. It encodes CASSSFNRGRGTGELFF.